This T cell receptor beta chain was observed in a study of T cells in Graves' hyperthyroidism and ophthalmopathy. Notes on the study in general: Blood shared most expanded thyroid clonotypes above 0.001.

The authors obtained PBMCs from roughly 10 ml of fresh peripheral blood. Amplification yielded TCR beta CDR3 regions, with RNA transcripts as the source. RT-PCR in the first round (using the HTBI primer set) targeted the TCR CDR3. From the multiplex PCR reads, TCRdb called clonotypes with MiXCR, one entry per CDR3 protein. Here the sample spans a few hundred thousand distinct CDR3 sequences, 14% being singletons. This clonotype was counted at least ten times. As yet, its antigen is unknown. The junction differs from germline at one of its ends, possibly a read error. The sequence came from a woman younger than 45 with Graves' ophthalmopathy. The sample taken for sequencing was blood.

The chain's CDR3 is CATSEGRTGPYEQYF. The CDR3 DNA reads as TGCGCCACCAGCGAAGGGAGGACAGGGCCCTACGAGCAGTACTTC. The chain has TRBV5-1 and TRBJ2-7; 8 nucleotides match TRBD1. Germline V gene data show CDR1 as SGHRS and CDR2 as YFSETQ. The length of the CDR3 is 15 residues. The whole variable domain, remainder taken from reference TRBV5-1 and TRBJ2-7, is KAGVTQTPRYLIKTRGQQVTLSCSPISGHRSVSWYQQTPGQGLQFLFEYFSETQRNKGNFPGRFSGRQFSNSRSEMNVSTLELGDSALYLCATSEGRTGPYEQYFGPGTRLTVT.